This T cell receptor (beta chain) was identified in a study of Graves' ophthalmopathy and Graves' hyperthyroidism (dated by TCRdb to the late 2010s). Study-level background: Stable hyperthyroidism was defined as no progression to ophthalmopathy within 18 months of follow-up. In about six hyperthyroidism patients, the T-cell repertoire of thyroid tissue was compared with the T-cell repertoire of blood. Following sampling, methimazole starting at 30 mg daily was administered to hyperthyroidism patients, and high-dose intravenous methylprednisolone was administered to ophthalmopathy patients. The study used TCR beta repertoire signatures to distinguish Graves' ophthalmopathy from Graves' hyperthyroidism and to predict progression to ophthalmopathy. To explore V-J signatures distinguishing ophthalmopathy from hyperthyroidism, a discovery set of 100 or so patients (43 ophthalmopathy, over 55 stable hyperthyroidism) was enrolled. For independent validation, a separate cohort was made up of some 19 hyperthyroidism patients plus 17 patients who later progressed from hyperthyroidism to ophthalmopathy. In total, 135 blood samples were TCR-sequenced: fewer than 50 ophthalmopathy, about 75 hyperthyroidism and roughly 17 hyperthyroidism-to-ophthalmopathy patients. The study at large found these results: In validation, the model predicted ophthalmopathy progression with about 70% sensitivity and approximately 75% specificity; eleven to twelve predicted patients were CT-confirmed with GO in a median of about 6.1 months. Sample size was not statistically predetermined, and group allocation was not concealed from the investigators. Most of the expanded thyroid clonotypes with a frequency above 0.001 were also detected in blood, and it was suggested that the thyroid immune response may be reflected by blood repertoires. In cross-validation, the 13-signature model distinguished ophthalmopathy from stable hyperthyroidism with around 90% sensitivity and approximately 81% specificity, while in the test set the corresponding values were roughly 80% and 75%.

For this clonotype: Its antigen has not been determined. No base quality information exists; no much larger clone differs at one position.

Hyperthyroidism patients were newly diagnosed, with disease duration under 2 months, and aged 18 to 65 years. Anyone with other autoimmune diseases, uncontrolled infections, pregnancy or lactation was excluded from the study. Diagnosis was based on clinical symptoms, serum thyroxine, TRAb, thyroid ultrasound and orbital computed tomography. Trizol reagent was used to extract the total RNA, and its quality was then checked on an Agilent 2100 Bioanalyzer. TCR beta CDR3 regions were amplified from RNA transcripts for repertoire sequencing. HTBI primers and the Qiagen OneStep RT-PCR kit were used in a first-round RT-PCR, which was followed by a second-round multiplex PCR, size selection and purification. Libraries were sequenced paired-end with 100 bp reads on an Illumina HiSeq2000. Turning to the authors' computational methods: Reads were processed with SOAPnuke, discarding reads with adapters, uncalled bases, mean Phred below 15, or no exact constant-primer or identifier match. COPE v1.2.5 was used to merge high-quality paired reads. Unique nucleotide sequences were defined as clonotypes and aligned to IMGT TRB V, D and J references using MiTCR v1.1. Only V-J combinations with frequency above 0.0001 were analysed, covering more than 99% of repertoires. For each V-J combination, a TCR clonal expansion and chaos score was defined as F50 clonal expansion divided by the chaos observed in the TCRdist matrix. Welch's t-statistics and random forest were used to reduce features to about a dozen V-J combinations, which were fed into a naive Bayes classifier. The Morisita-Horn index was used to measure how similar the thyroid and blood repertoires were. In TCRdb, the public reads were trimmed at Q25 with fastp and aligned with MiXCR, with productive beta chains retained. Rows with a matching CDR3 protein are joined into one entry that keeps the most common DNA and genes. TCRdb, not the original authors, processed these V and J calls. Across this sample there are around 1,200,000 distinct CDR3 sequences, with roughly 35% seen only once. More than 9.5% of the sample rests with the top ten.

Unmatched junction bases come to 4, with V trimmed by 7 bases and J by 3 bases. Including cysteine and phenylalanine, the CDR3 has 13 amino acids. The only DNA kept is the CDR3, 39 bases in frame from the first base. The germline V gene gives CDR1 as SGHVS and CDR2 as FQNEAQ. Sequenced material: peripheral blood or thyroid tissue (not recorded which). This TCR derives from an adult man with Graves' hyperthyroidism. The rearranged segments are TRBV7-8 and TRBJ2-7, with 9 bases in between that match TRBD1. The CDR3 has the sequence CASIEGQGYEQYF. In nucleotides, the sequence is TGTGCCAGCATCGAGGGACAGGGCTACGAGCAGTACTTC. Beyond the CDR3, the reference TRBV7-8 and TRBJ2-7 genes provide the residues; the full variable domain reads: GAGVSQSPRYKVAKRGQDVALRCDPISGHVSLFWYQQALGQGPEFLTYFQNEAQLDKSGLPSDRFFAERPEGSVSTLKIQRTQQEDSAVYLCASIEGQGYEQYFGPGTRLTVT.